This entry concerns a single TCR beta chain. No antigen is known for it. The method was immunoSEQ multiplex PCR; TCRdb's version includes in-frame clones alone and lacks a portion of them. This repertoire shows approximately 190,000 clones, about 94% found once; its top ten account for about 9.3%. This entry is derived from a study of T cell responses to AZD1222 COVID-19 vaccine. The study, taken as a whole, reports: Epitopes outside B.1.351 and B.1.1.7 mutated regions reportedly drew nearly half of spike TCRs.

This CDR3 is built from 16 residues. Deletions cut 4 bases from V and 0 bases from J, with 12 bases between. In germline, CDR1 is KGHDR, CDR2 SFDVKD. The clonotype was recovered from an adult in good health. The sequencing here drew on peripheral blood, taken on day 0 of AZD1222 vaccination. This chain links TRBV24-1 with TRBJ2-1, with D hard to call. CDR3 loop: CATSDRVSTSYNEQFF. CDR3 in DNA: TGTGCCACCAGTGACCGCGTTTCAACCTCCTACAATGAGCAGTTCTTC.